This TCR beta chain stems from a study of blood T cells in healthy people across ages. The length of the CDR3 is 14 residues. Germline CDR1 is MNHNS and CDR2 is SASEGT. V was shortened by 2 bases and J by 1 base, with 9 bases between the two germline ends. A second PCR, run for about 6 to 11 cycles, used a sample-barcoded 5' primer plus a J-beta primer mix. TCRdb redid the calling of the 5' RACE reads with MiXCR, one entry per CDR3 protein. The sample comprises about a million distinct CDR3 sequences, more than 30% of which are singletons, and 10% to 15% rests with the top ten. This clonotype has just a few counts.

The chain couples TRBV6-1 to TRBJ2-7; D is perhaps TRBD1 or TRBD2 (6 bases each). The sample consisted of blood. This clonotype was sampled from a man aged 18 to 30 in good health. CDR3 sequence: CASSERGASYEQYF. CDR3 sequence (DNA): TGTGCCAGCAGTGAAAGGGGGGCGTCCTACGAGCAGTACTTC.